The 26 T cell receptor beta chains in this list originate from one sample, sequenced in a study of cytomegalovirus exposure and HLA in healthy donors. It was with 60 Vbeta and 13 Jbeta primers that the PCR ran. Clones were sequenced by immunoSEQ multiplex PCR, and TCRdb holds only the in-frame ones, with some missing. Its table lists about 130,000 clones. Sequencing was carried out using PBMCs. The receptors were gathered from a man between 18 and 29 years old in good health and CMV-seronegative.

V and J are TRBV5-4 and TRBJ2-7, with 8 nucleotides matching TRBD1. V was clipped by 2 bases and J by 2 bases; unmatched bases: 3. Germline values: CDR1 SGHNT, CDR2 YYREEE (reference sequence). CDR3 size: 14 residues. The CDR3 is CASSFQGAPYEQYF. Here the CDR3 DNA reads TGTGCCAGCAGCTTTCAGGGGGCCCCCTACGAGCAGTACTTC.

The gene calls are TRBV4-1 and TRBJ1-1; D remains ambiguous. Germline assignment: CDR1 MGHRA and CDR2 YSYEKL. Trimming left V 5 bases short and J 2 bases short, with 21 bases between. CDR3 length: 17 amino acids. The CDR3, as DNA: TGCGCCAGCAGCTCCCAACTGCCCGAGGATCTAAACACTGAAGCTTTCTTT. Protein product: CASSSQLPEDLNTEAFF.

The rearrangement links TRBV9 to TRBJ2-1, with 10 bases fitting TRBD2. This CDR3 comprises 15 residues. Germline-derived CDR1 and CDR2 are SGDLS and YYNGEE. The trim removed 3 bases at V and 10 bases at J, leaving 10 bases unmatched. The CDR3 loop is CASSDSGRAWGEQFF. For the CDR3, the DNA is TGTGCCAGCAGCGACAGCGGGAGGGCATGGGGAGAGCAGTTCTTC.

The V call is TRBV13, the J call TRBJ2-7; TRBD2 agrees at 7 bases. Trimming removed 6 bases from V and 4 bases from J; junction bases left unmatched: 9. The germline V gene encodes CDR1 PRHDT and CDR2 FYEKMQ (reference sequence). The CDR3 contains 14 residues. CDR3 nucleotide sequence: TGTGCCAGCAGTCCGGGACTATCCACTTACGAGCAGTACTTC. Translating it yields CASSPGLSTYEQYF.

The rearrangement uses TRBV10-3 and TRBJ1-5, with 12 positions matching TRBD1. CDR3 size: 12 residues. Trimming removed 9 bases from V and 8 bases from J; junction bases left unmatched: 2. CDR1 and CDR2 (germline): ENHRY, SYGVKD. This CDR3 is CAIGTGGEPQHF. The DNA for the CDR3 is TGTGCCATTGGGACAGGGGGCGAGCCCCAGCATTTT.

The V and J genes are TRBV7-2 and TRBJ2-7, with TRBD2 identical over 7 bases. The junction had 9 bases not matched to a gene; V was cut back by 1 base and J by 0 bases. This CDR3 region has 17 residues. CDR1 and CDR2 (germline): SGHTA, FQGNSA. CDR3 loop: CASSLGSGGRNSYEQYF. CDR3 bases: TGTGCCAGCAGCTTAGGGTCGGGCGGGAGAAACTCCTACGAGCAGTACTTC.

The V gene is TRBV5-6, the J gene TRBJ2-7; TRBD2 is a possible D gene (5 bases). Per germline, CDR1 SGHDT and CDR2 YYEEEE. The V end lost 4 bases, the J end lost 4 bases, and 9 bases lay between the germline ends. The CDR3 consists of 12 residues. The CDR3 bases are TGTGCCAGCAGCGGGAGACTTTACGAGCAGTACTTC. Translation: CASSGRLYEQYF.

This chain links TRBV11-2 with TRBJ1-1; D gene uncertain. Trimming took off 0 bases at V and 3 bases at J, with 8 bases between the two ends. The CDR3 is made up of 14 amino acids. The germline CDR1 and CDR2 sequences are SGHAT and FQNNGV. Here the CDR3 reads CASSLDPGYTEAFF. The CDR3, as DNA: TGTGCCAGCAGCTTAGATCCGGGTTACACTGAAGCTTTCTTT.

This sequence joins TRBV28 and TRBJ1-2, with 7 bases aligning to TRBD1. The CDR3 has 17 amino acids. Germline trimming cut 6 bases from V and 4 bases from J; bases unmatched to any gene: 17. Germline CDR1 is MDHEN and CDR2 is SYDVKM. The CDR3 reads CASSGGGTVGFSYGYTF. Written as DNA, the CDR3 is TGTGCCAGCAGCGGAGGTGGGACAGTGGGGTTTAGCTATGGCTACACCTTC.

This sequence joins TRBV9 and TRBJ2-3; TRBD1 matches 9 bases. The CDR3 extends over 15 amino acids. Unmatched junction bases numbered 14, after V lost 10 bases and J lost 5 bases. The germline V gene encodes CDR1 SGDLS and CDR2 YYNGEE. The chain's CDR3 is CASQRTGVALDTQYF. For the CDR3, the DNA is TGTGCCTCACAGAGGACAGGGGTGGCCCTAGATACGCAGTATTTT.

The chain is built from TRBV9 and TRBJ1-1, with 8 bases fitting TRBD1. The V gene's germline CDR1 is SGDLS and CDR2 YYNGEE. V lost 0 bases and J lost 5; bases outside the gene matches: 6. The CDR3 runs 15 residues. The CDR3 DNA sequence: TGTGCCAGCAGCGTAGACGGACAGGGCATTACTGAAGCTTTCTTT. As protein: CASSVDGQGITEAFF.

This chain connects TRBV6-6 to TRBJ2-5; 9 nucleotides line up with TRBD2. V shed 8 bases and J 5 bases; nucleotides not matched to a gene: 9. The CDR3 has 14 residues. Per germline, CDR1 MNHNY and CDR2 SVGAGI (reference sequence). The CDR3 bases are TGTGCCAGCCTTGGCGGGGGGGTTGGGGAGACCCAGTACTTC. Its translation: CASLGGGVGETQYF.

This chain uses TRBV4-3 with TRBJ2-5, with 12 positions matching TRBD2. The assigned J gene may be wrong: the sequence end matches TRBJ2-7 better. Germline loops: CDR1 LGHNA, CDR2 YSLEER. The CDR3 is 16 amino acids. The CDR3 bases are TGCGCCAGCAGCCAAGGGGTCCCTAGCGGGAGGGACGAGCAGTACTTC. This encodes CASSQGVPSGRDEQYF.

For the CDR3, the DNA is TGTGCCAGCAGCTCCGGTCGGGACAGTTCCTACGAGCAGTACTTC. Translating it yields CASSSGRDSSYEQYF. This chain uses TRBV7-9 with TRBJ2-7; TRBD1 agrees at 7 bases. The CDR3 runs 15 residues. The trim removed 4 bases at V and 1 base at J, leaving 7 bases unmatched. Looked up from germline, CDR1 is SEHNR and CDR2 is FQNEAQ (reference sequence).

The chain links TRBV7-9 to TRBJ2-7, with D unresolved. The CDR3 loop spans 13 amino acids. V lost 3 bases to trimming and J lost 2 bases, with 8 bases between them. From germline, CDR1 is SEHNR and CDR2 FQNEAQ (reference sequence). This CDR3 is CASSFFRTYEQYF. CDR3 nucleotide sequence: TGTGCCAGCAGCTTCTTCAGGACCTACGAGCAGTACTTC.

The chain employs TRBV27 and TRBJ2-5; 12 bases agree with TRBD2. The J call is uncertain, as TRBJ2-7 better fits the DNA end. CDR1 and CDR2 from the germline V gene are MNHEY and SMNVEV (reference sequence). The CDR3 has 13 amino acids. The CDR3 here is CASSWGLAGEQYF. The CDR3 bases are TGTGCCAGCAGTTGGGGACTAGCGGGCGAGCAGTACTTC.

This sequence joins TRBV7-2 and TRBJ2-2, with TRBD1 identical over 9 bases. Germline V gene data show CDR1 as SGHTA and CDR2 as FQGNSA. V was pared by 5 bases and J by 4 bases, with 2 bases of the junction left unmatched. This CDR3 contains 14 residues. The DNA of the CDR3 is TGTGCCAGCAGCCCGGGACAGGGCACCGGGGAGCTGTTTTTT. Amino acids: CASSPGQGTGELFF.

This chain links TRBV19 with TRBJ2-6; tentatively, D is TRBD1 (6 bases). V was shortened by 0 bases and J by 0 bases, with 18 bases between the two germline ends. Per the germline V gene, CDR1 is LNHDA and CDR2 is SQIVND (reference sequence). CDR3 size: 20 residues. CDR3 coding DNA: TGTGCCAGTAGTATAGAAGTGTTGGCAGGGACAAGCTCTGGGGCCAACGTCCTGACTTTC. It is translated as CASSIEVLAGTSSGANVLTF.

The chain employs TRBV9 and TRBJ2-3; no definite D call. V shed 4 bases and J shed 0 bases, with 9 bases lying between them. This CDR3 contains 14 residues. In germline, CDR1 is SGDLS, CDR2 YYNGEE. CDR3 DNA sequence: TGTGCCAGCAGCCCACAACCTAGCACAGATACGCAGTATTTT. Encoded protein: CASSPQPSTDTQYF.

The CDR3 reads CASSRQNTYNSPLHF. The CDR3 DNA sequence: TGCGCCAGCAGCCGACAAAACACCTATAATTCACCCCTCCACTTT. V gene TRBV4-3 combines with J gene TRBJ1-6, with D hard to call. This CDR3 comprises 15 residues. The V and J ends lost 4 bases and 2 bases respectively, with 9 bases between them. Germline lookup yields CDR1 LGHNA and CDR2 YSLEER.

This chain uses TRBV25-1 with TRBJ2-3; D is unclear. This CDR3 contains 13 residues. Germline assignment: CDR1 MGHDK and CDR2 SYGVNS. The V and J ends lost 8 bases and 2 bases respectively, with 11 bases between them. This chain's CDR3 is CASSPSFTDTQYF. The CDR3 DNA sequence: TGTGCCAGCTCTCCTTCCTTCACAGATACGCAGTATTTT.

The chain uses TRBV6-1 and TRBJ2-3; the match to TRBD2 covers 7 bases. Germline V CDR1 and CDR2: MNHNS, SASEGT. The J segment lost 1 base and the V segment lost 3 bases, leaving 1 base of the junction unmatched. This CDR3 comprises 14 residues. As DNA, the CDR3 is TGTGCCAGCAGTGACCGGGGGGGCACAGATACGCAGTATTTT. It translates to CASSDRGGTDTQYF.

The chain employs TRBV4-3 and TRBJ2-7, with 11 bases lining up with TRBD2. The V and J ends lost 0 bases and 4 bases, in that order; junction bases with no gene match: 2. This CDR3 region has 15 residues. Germline V gene data show CDR1 as LGHNA and CDR2 as YSLEER. The CDR3 bases are TGCGCCAGCAGCCAAGACACTAGCGGGGGTTACGAGCAGTACTTC. Protein: CASSQDTSGGYEQYF.

The J gene is TRBJ2-5, the V gene TRBV27; 13 nucleotides line up with TRBD2. The CDR3 has 16 amino acids. J lost 5 bases, V lost 7 bases, and 10 bases had no gene match. In germline, CDR1 is MNHEY, CDR2 SMNVEV (reference sequence). In DNA form, the CDR3 reads TGTGCCAGCACCCGGACTAGCGGGAGAAACCGGGAGACCCAGTACTTC. Translation: CASTRTSGRNRETQYF.

The J gene is TRBJ2-3, the V gene TRBV6-5; 9 bases agree with TRBD2. This CDR3 is built from 14 residues. The J segment lost 10 bases and the V segment lost 0 bases, leaving 5 bases of the junction unmatched. Germline lookup yields CDR1 MNHEY and CDR2 SVGAGI. Written as DNA, the CDR3 is TGTGCCAGCAGTTACTCCCTAGCGGGAAGGCCGCAGTATTTT. This gives the protein CASSYSLAGRPQYF.

The rearrangement joins TRBV6-5 to TRBJ2-1; 7 nucleotides line up with TRBD1. The CDR3 length is 14 residues. CDR1 is MNHEY and CDR2 is SVGAGI in the germline V gene. V trimming: 6 bases; J trimming: 8 bases; junction bases outside the gene matches: 10. Here the CDR3 DNA reads TGTGCCAGCAGAAGACAGGGTCCAGTGGATGAGCAGTTCTTC. The encoded protein is CASRRQGPVDEQFF.